One sample yielded the 18 T cell receptor beta chains listed below, sequenced in a study of CD8 T cells in cerebrospinal fluid in Alzheimer's disease. One entry per CDR3 protein, without DNA, is what TCRdb gives after re-calling the 10x single-cell sequencing reads. The sample's table shows over 900 distinct CDR3 sequences. The sequenced sample was cerebrospinal fluid. Receptors originate from a human donor with mild cognitive impairment.

This clonotype counts as medium-sized by frequency. The chain has TRBV20-1 and TRBJ2-3; TCRdb's D call, TRBD1, is unchecked because there is no DNA. The CDR3 consists of 13 residues. Germline-derived CDR1 and CDR2 are DFQATT and SNEGSKA (reference sequence). This chain's CDR3 is CSARMGGTDTQYF.

This clonotype is deemed medium-sized by its frequency. This chain uses TRBV7-9 with TRBJ1-4. This CDR3 has 12 residues. Per germline, CDR1 SEHNR and CDR2 FQNEAQ (reference sequence). The CDR3 spells CASSFTNEKLFF.

Measured by frequency, this clonotype is medium-sized. The chain employs TRBV19 and TRBJ2-6; TCRdb outputs TRBD2, but without DNA this stays unchecked. The germline V gene has CDR1 LNHDA and CDR2 SQIVND (reference sequence). The CDR3 loop spans 16 amino acids. The CDR3 region is CASSPSGSSGANVLTF.

This clonotype shows up as medium-sized by frequency. The V call is TRBV20-1, the J call TRBJ2-5. CDR3 length: 11 amino acids. CDR1 and CDR2 (germline): DFQATT, SNEGSKA (reference sequence). This CDR3 reads CSAERTETQYF.

According to its frequency, this clonotype is medium-sized. This chain links TRBV10-3 with TRBJ1-1; no DNA is available, so the TRBD1 call from TCRdb remains unchecked. There are 15 residues in the CDR3. Germline assignment: CDR1 ENHRY and CDR2 SYGVKD. This CDR3 is CAISTPGQGSTEAFF.

Considering frequency, this clonotype is medium-sized. This chain's CDR3 is CASNGPRQAGTEAFF. The chain couples TRBV6-6 to TRBJ1-1; TCRdb reports TRBD1, a call that lacks DNA to check it against. Germline CDR1 reads MNHNY; CDR2 reads SVGAGI (reference sequence). The CDR3 loop spans 15 amino acids.

Its frequency marks this clonotype as medium-sized. J is TRBJ1-1 and V is TRBV6-2 or TRBV6-3; TCRdb lists TRBD1, though no DNA is available to test this call. CDR1 is MNHEY, CDR2 SVGEGT, per germline. This CDR3 region has 17 residues. CDR3 protein: CASSLYPFQGINTEAFF.

This clonotype is called medium-sized based on its frequency. The chain couples TRBV5-4 to TRBJ2-5; TCRdb's assignment of TRBD1 cannot be checked, as there is no DNA. This CDR3 is 14 amino acids long. Germline lookup yields CDR1 SGHNT and CDR2 YYREEE (reference sequence). CDR3: CASSTRTGGKTQYF.

This clonotype is classed as medium-sized by frequency. The chain couples TRBV5-4 to TRBJ1-1. The CDR3 runs 16 residues. The germline V gene has CDR1 SGHNT and CDR2 YYREEE (reference sequence). CDR3 sequence reads: CASSLDPRGTNTEAFF.

This clonotype is identified as medium-sized from frequency. The chain joins TRBV28 to TRBJ1-5. CDR3 length: 15 amino acids. The germline V gene encodes CDR1 MDHEN and CDR2 SYDVKM. The CDR3 here is CASSYRGAGNQPQHF.

Judged by frequency, this clonotype is medium-sized. The chain employs TRBV18 and TRBJ1-2. From germline, CDR1 is KGHSH and CDR2 LQKENI. CDR3 length equals 13 residues. CDR3: CASSRGANYGYTF. The full variable domain, rest sourced from reference TRBV18 and TRBJ1-2, is NAGVMQNPRHLVRRRGQEARLRCSPMKGHSHVYWYRQLPEEGLKFMVYLQKENIIDESGMPKERFSAEFPKEGPSILRIQQVVRGDSAAYFCASSRGANYGYTFGSGTRLTVV.

This clonotype shows up as large by frequency. The rearrangement joins TRBV4-1 to TRBJ1-1; TCRdb names TRBD1, which stays unverified in the absence of DNA. The CDR3 is made up of 16 amino acids. Germline V gene lookup returns CDR1 MGHRA and CDR2 YSYEKL. The CDR3 sequence is CASSHRQGDMNTEAFF.

This clonotype counts as medium-sized by frequency. The V gene is TRBV3-1, the J gene TRBJ2-1. The CDR3 covers 13 residues. Germline lookup yields CDR1 LGHDT and CDR2 YNNKEL (reference sequence). CDR3 sequence reads: CASSQDADNEQFF.

This clonotype counts as medium-sized by frequency. The chain combines TRBV7-2 with TRBJ2-2; TCRdb's D gene call, TRBD1, goes unchecked for lack of DNA. CDR3 size: 16 residues. The germline CDR1 and CDR2 sequences are SGHTA and FQGNSA. The CDR3 is CASAHRTGSGGGELFF. Looking up the rest from reference TRBV7-2 and TRBJ2-2 gives the full variable domain: GAGVSQSPSNKVTEKGKDVELRCDPISGHTALYWYRQSLGQGLEFLIYFQGNSAPDKSGLPSDRFSAERTGGSVSTLTIQRTQQEDSAVYLCASAHRTGSGGGELFFGEGSRLTVL.

By frequency, this clonotype is large. The CDR3: CASSYAPTGELFF. The chain employs TRBV6-6 and TRBJ2-2; TCRdb indicates TRBD1, and absent DNA this call remains unverified. CDR3 length: 13 amino acids. Germline CDR1 is MNHNY and CDR2 is SVGAGI (reference sequence).

This clonotype registers medium-sized by frequency. The rearrangement links TRBV30 to TRBJ2-2. In germline, CDR1 is GTSNPN, CDR2 SVGIG (reference sequence). CDR3 length: 13 amino acids. CDR3 sequence: CAWSVPGTGELFF.

This clonotype counts as medium-sized by frequency. V gene TRBV7-9 combines with J gene TRBJ2-3; the D call of TRBD2 rests on TCRdb alone, since no DNA is present to check it. Germline CDR1 is SEHNR and CDR2 is FQNEAQ (reference sequence). This CDR3 spans 17 amino acids. The chain's CDR3 is CASSYVPGLAGTPLQYF.

By frequency, this clonotype is medium-sized. The CDR3 spells CASTSRQGRGTDTQYF. The V call is TRBV27, the J call TRBJ2-3; TCRdb gives TRBD1 as the D gene, but with no DNA this cannot be confirmed. The CDR3 is made up of 16 amino acids. The germline gives CDR1 MNHEY, CDR2 SMNVEV (reference sequence).